This TCR beta chain was captured in a study of blood T cell repertoires in COVID-19. The wider study: Italy, Spain and the United States were the sources of the convalescent and acute COVID-19 samples. Sources were T cells, B-cell-depleted T cells, or PBMCs; the material itself was cDNA or gDNA.

The Seattle patients joined while their infection was active and were tracked longitudinally afterward. Source study methods: For nucleated cells, counts were estimated from reference gene primer amplification. Produced via immunoSEQ multiplex PCR; TCRdb's table is partial and in-frame only. That table supplies the V and J calls and clone size; D and trimming were determined from the DNA. The sample holds about 64,000 clones, 88% seen once. The CDR3 sequence is 11 residues long. Trimming removed 8 bases from V and 7 bases from J, with 11 bases in between. The V gene is TRBV12-3 or TRBV12-4, the J gene TRBJ1-2, with D maybe TRBD1 (5 bases). This TCR was sampled from a woman between 55 and 75 years old with COVID-19, enrolled during active disease. The sample taken for sequencing was peripheral blood. The CDR3 DNA follows: TGTGCCAGCTCGGCAGGGTTTGGCTACACCTTC. This codes for CASSAGFGYTF.